These 32 T cell receptor beta chains were all obtained from the same sample, sequenced in a study of CD8+ T cells in alopecia areata. The pooled cutaneous lymph node cells were sorted using several markers (CD4, CD8alpha, NKG2D, NKG2ACE and others). Extracted RNA was reverse transcribed, and the resulting cDNA served as sequencing template. Repertoires were generated with immunoSEQ multiplex PCR, while TCRdb's copy carries only in-frame clones and drops some. Recorded here are 250,000 or so clones, none singletons. Specimen: CD4+ T cells sorted from a lymph node. These receptors were obtained from a C3H/HeJ mouse with alopecia areata. For the strain, the MHC haplotype given is H2-k.

This clone was detected only a few times. Gene names and germline refer to mouse. The DNA ends 4 residues before the CDR3 does, and the rest of the CDR3 is filled in from the germline J gene. The V and J genes are TRBV1 and TRBJ2-5; possibly TRBD1 for D (6 bases). There are 14 residues in the CDR3. Germline CDR1 is NSQYPW and CDR2 is LRSPGD (reference sequence). CDR3 bases read: TGCACCTGCAGTGCAGATCACACAGGGGAC. Amino acid sequence: CTCSADHTGD. The entire CDR3 reads CTCSADHTGDTQYF. The whole variable domain, filled in from reference TRBV1 and TRBJ2-5, reads VTLLEQNPRWRLVPRGQAVNLRCILKNSQYPWMSWYQQDLQKQLQWLFTLRSPGDKEVKSLPGADYLATRVTDTELRLQVANMSQGRTLYCTCSADHTGDTQYFGPGTRLLVL.

This clone appeared a few times. Mouse germline and gene names are used. The read terminates 4 residues before the CDR3 end, so the remaining end is supplied by the germline J gene. The chain uses TRBV12-1 and TRBJ1-2; perhaps TRBD1 as D (6 bases). The germline V gene has CDR1 SGHSN and CDR2 HYEKVE. The CDR3 covers 15 residues. Trimming shortened V by 1 base and J by 0 bases, and 11 bases separated the two germline ends. CDR3 sequence reads: CASSLPGHTNSDYTF. The covered CDR3 bases are TGTGCCAGCTCTCTTCCGGGACACACAAACTCC.

There are a few counts of this clone. Gene names refer to mouse genes. The read ends 4 residues early relative to the CDR3; the germline J gene fills the gap. This chain joins TRBV13-1 and TRBJ2-7; 7 bases line up with TRBD1. Germline CDR1 and CDR2: NSHNY and SYGAGN. The CDR3 covers 11 residues. The chain's CDR3 is CASKTGYEQYF. The part of the CDR3 DNA that was read is TGTGCCAGCAAGACAGGGTAT.

About this clone: Mouse gene names apply. Sequencing ends 4 residues short of the CDR3 end; the germline J gene provides the rest. The genes are TRBV4 and TRBJ2-5, with TRBD2 matching 7 bases. CDR3 length: 13 amino acids. The germline gives CDR1 LGHDT, CDR2 YNNKQL (reference sequence). CDR3: CASSPRGGDTQYF. The covered CDR3 bases are TGTGCCAGCAGCCCCCGGGGGGGAGAC.

A few counts support this clone. Mouse gene names apply. The read ends 4 residues shy of where the CDR3 ends; the end is completed using the germline J gene. The rearrangement joins TRBV19 to TRBJ2-1; TRBD1 might be the D (5 bases). The CDR3 runs 15 residues. Looked up from germline, CDR1 is FNHDT and CDR2 is SITEND (reference sequence). V lost 2 bases and J 1 base, leaving 10 bases between the germline ends. The CDR3 loop reads CASSIARANYAEQFF. The part of the CDR3 DNA that was read is TGTGCCAGCAGTATCGCCAGGGCAAACTATGCT.

This clone occurred a few times. Each gene name is a mouse one. The CDR3 here is CASSQTGTGVYEQYF. Incomplete CDR3 DNA: TGTGCCAGCAGCCAAACCGGGACTGGGGTCTAT. The genes are TRBV5 and TRBJ2-7, with TRBD2 matching over 10 bases. With the read ending 4 residues before the CDR3 end, the germline J gene is used to fill in that end. The CDR3 totals 15 residues. The V gene's germline CDR1 is LGHNA and CDR2 YNLKQL (reference sequence). V was clipped by 2 bases and J by 3 bases; unmatched bases: 4.

On this clone itself: Gene names and germline match the mouse. Read data end 3 residues before the CDR3 end; the end is taken from the germline J gene. J is TRBJ1-6 and V is TRBV1, with TRBD1 matching over 10 bases. TRBJ1-6 is an ORF, with its function uncertain. The CDR3 is 17 amino acids. V lost 3 bases to trimming and J lost 2 bases; unmatched junction nucleotides: 4. Germline V gives CDR1 NSQYPW, CDR2 LRSPGD (reference sequence). The CDR3 sequence: CTCSATGTGAYNSPLYF. Partial CDR3 DNA: TGCACCTGCAGTGCCACCGGGACAGGGGCCTATAATTCGCCC.

In its sample, this clone was seen a few times. The genes and germline here are from mouse. The sequence runs out 4 residues before the end of the CDR3; the remainder is reconstructed from the germline J gene. The V call is TRBV1, the J call TRBJ1-1; 8 bases align to TRBD1. V gave up 0 bases and J gave up 1 base; unmatched junction bases: 4. The CDR3 runs to 16 residues. Per germline, CDR1 NSQYPW and CDR2 LRSPGD (reference sequence). The CDR3 protein is CTCSADRGTGNTEVFF. CDR3 DNA (partial): TGCACCTGCAGTGCAGATCGGGGGACAGGGAACACA.

In regard to this clone: Germline and genes: mouse. The read finishes 4 residues shy of the CDR3 end, and the germline J gene is used to complete it. This sample includes further DNA sequences coding for the same CDR3. This chain connects TRBV19 to TRBJ2-3, with 9 nucleotides matching TRBD1. The CDR3 spans 14 residues. Germline values: CDR1 FNHDT, CDR2 SITEND (reference sequence). The ends lost 4 bases at V and 2 bases at J; junction bases unmatched: 2. Here the CDR3 reads CASSLQGAAETLYF. The DNA read from the CDR3 is TGTGCCAGCAGTCTACAGGGGGCTGCAGAA.

Details on this clone: It may be a read error: a sequence one base away is much more abundant. All gene names here are mouse names. The CDR3 end lies 4 residues beyond the end of the read and is filled in from the germline J gene. The chain recombines TRBV14 with TRBJ2-7; D is possibly TRBD1 (6 bases). V lost 4 bases and J 3 bases, leaving 8 bases between the germline ends. CDR1 SGHDT and CDR2 FRDEAV come from the germline V gene. The CDR3 is 12 residues long. The CDR3 region is CASSRDIYEQYF. The covered CDR3 bases are TGTGCCAGCAGTCGGGACATCTAT.

As to this clone: Each gene name is a mouse one. The read gets to within 4 residues of the CDR3 end, and the germline J gene fills in the rest. The same CDR3 can be traced to other DNA sequences in this sample. The chain is built from TRBV5 and TRBJ2-7, with TRBD2 matching 8 bases. From germline, CDR1 is LGHNA and CDR2 YNLKQL (reference sequence). The CDR3 is made up of 15 amino acids. V lost 1 base, J lost 2 bases, and 4 bases stayed unmatched. CDR3: CASSQGGGLTYEQYF. CDR3 DNA (partial): TGTGCCAGCAGCCAAGGGGGGGGCCTGACCTAT.

The table lists this clone with a few counts. The genes and germline here are from mouse. The read ends 4 residues early relative to the CDR3; the germline J gene fills the gap. J is TRBJ2-1 and V is TRBV13-1; TRBD1 aligns across 7 bases. The V and J ends lost 0 bases and 3 bases, in that order; junction bases with no gene match: 3. There are 15 residues in the CDR3. Germline V gives CDR1 NSHNY, CDR2 SYGAGN. CDR3 region: CASSDVGTVYAEQFF. CDR3 DNA, as far as it was read: TGTGCCAGCAGTGATGTCGGGACAGTCTATGCT.

This clone was detected only a few times. Gene names denote mouse genes. The CDR3 extends 4 residues past the end of the read, so its final part is completed from the germline J gene. The chain uses TRBV13-1 and TRBJ2-5; TRBD1 agrees at 8 bases. The CDR3 spans 13 residues. Per germline, CDR1 NSHNY and CDR2 SYGAGN. The sequenced part of the CDR3 DNA is TGTGCCAGCAGCGCAGGGGGCGTGGAC. The encoded protein is CASSAGGVD. The CDR3 reads in full as CASSAGGVDTQYF.

A remark on this clone: Genes here carry mouse names. The read finishes 4 residues shy of the CDR3 end, and the germline J gene is used to complete it. The J gene is TRBJ2-3, the V gene TRBV13-3, with a possible D match to TRBD1 (5 bases). This CDR3 contains 14 residues. In germline, CDR1 is NNHDY, CDR2 SYVADS. Trimming removed 3 bases at V and 1 base at J, with 9 bases between. CDR3 DNA, as far as it was read: TGTGCCAGCAGTGCGCAGGGTGGTGCAGAA. It yields the protein CASSAQGGAE. The CDR3 in full is CASSAQGGAETLYF.

This clone was seen only a few times. Genes and germline come from the mouse. The read halts 4 residues ahead of the CDR3 end, with the missing end drawn from the germline J gene. Within the sample, other DNA sequences also encode this same CDR3. The V and J genes are TRBV1 and TRBJ2-1; 7 nucleotides line up with TRBD2. The trim removed 0 bases at V and 1 base at J, leaving 3 bases unmatched. The CDR3 length is 16 residues. Germline loops: CDR1 NSQYPW, CDR2 LRSPGD (reference sequence). This CDR3 reads CTCSADLGGNYAEQFF. Partial CDR3 DNA: TGCACCTGCAGTGCAGATCTTGGGGGGAACTATGCT.

Turning to this clone: Genes here carry mouse names. The read halts 4 residues ahead of the CDR3 end, with the missing end drawn from the germline J gene. Other nucleotide sequences from this sample produce the same CDR3. The rearrangement uses TRBV13-3 and TRBJ2-5; D ambiguous. This CDR3 has 12 amino acids. CDR1 and CDR2 (germline): NNHDY, SYVADS. This CDR3 reads CASSESGDTQYF. The CDR3 bases that were read are TGTGCCAGCAGTGAGTCAGGTGAC.

About this clone: Mouse gene names and germline throughout. The CDR3 end lies 4 residues beyond the end of the read and is filled in from the germline J gene. The same CDR3 also results from other DNA sequences found in this sample. This chain connects TRBV1 to TRBJ2-1, with 11 bases that match TRBD2. Germline CDR1 reads NSQYPW; CDR2 reads LRSPGD (reference sequence). The CDR3 spans 14 residues. CDR3 DNA (partial): TGCACCTGCAGTGGGACTGGGGGGAGAGCT. It codes for CTCSGTGGRA. The whole CDR3 is CTCSGTGGRAEQFF.

This clone was counted between two and nine times. The germline and genes are mouse ones. Read sequence stops 4 residues before the CDR3 end, and the germline J gene provides the missing end. This sequence joins TRBV13-2 and TRBJ2-7; 12 bases agree with TRBD1. The germline V gene encodes CDR1 NNHNN and CDR2 SYGAGS (reference sequence). The CDR3 consists of 15 residues. CDR3 DNA, as far as it was read: TGTGCCAGCGGAAAGGGACAGGGGGCGGTTTAT. Translating gives CASGKGQGAVY. The whole CDR3 region reads CASGKGQGAVYEQYF.

This clone was counted between two and nine times. Each gene name is a mouse one. With the read ending 4 residues before the CDR3 end, the germline J gene is used to fill in that end. V gene TRBV14 combines with J gene TRBJ2-1; 8 bases align to TRBD2. The V gene end was trimmed by 7 bases and the J gene end by 2 bases; junction bases not matched to a gene: 2. The CDR3 length is 13 residues. Per germline, CDR1 SGHDT and CDR2 FRDEAV. The sequenced CDR3 bases are TGTGCCAGCGGGACTGGCTACTATGCT. It translates to CASGTGYYA. The full CDR3 protein reads CASGTGYYAEQFF. The entire variable domain, with the rest obtained from reference TRBV14 and TRBJ2-1, is as follows: EAGVTQSPRYAVLQEGQAVSFWCDPISGHDTLYWYQQPRDQGPQLLVYFRDEAVIDNSQLPSDRFSAVRPKGTNSTLKIQSAKQGDTATYLCASGTGYYAEQFFGPGTRLTVL.

This clone showed up just a few times. Germline and genes: mouse. The read comes to an end 4 residues before the CDR3 does, leaving the germline J gene to fill in the end. The rearrangement uses TRBV5 and TRBJ1-1; 8 bases are shared with TRBD1. The germline gives CDR1 LGHNA, CDR2 YNLKQL (reference sequence). CDR3 length: 15 amino acids. The part of the CDR3 DNA that was read is TGTGCCAGCAGCCAAGAGCCAGGGGGCGCGAGA. It is translated as CASSQEPGGAR. The whole CDR3 is CASSQEPGGAREVFF.

This clone was picked up a small number of times. Gene names and germline refer to mouse. The read terminates 4 residues ahead of where the CDR3 ends, so the germline J gene completes it. The gene calls are TRBV1 and TRBJ1-1; the D gene is possibly TRBD1 (6 bases). The CDR3 is 14 residues long. Germline V gives CDR1 NSQYPW, CDR2 LRSPGD (reference sequence). The covered CDR3 bases are TGCACCTGCAGTGCAGATGGGACACATACA. This translates into CTCSADGTHT. From start to end, the CDR3 is CTCSADGTHTEVFF.

Only a few counts were recorded for this clone. Germline and genes here are mouse. Sequencing ends 4 residues short of the CDR3 end; the germline J gene provides the rest. The sample contains more than one DNA sequence encoding this CDR3. V gene TRBV13-2 combines with J gene TRBJ2-5; D possibly corresponds to TRBD1 (6 bases). Germline loops: CDR1 NNHNN, CDR2 SYGAGS (reference sequence). This CDR3 has 12 residues. Partial CDR3 DNA: TGTGCCAGCGGGGGGACAAAAGAC. This translates into CASGGTKD. In full, the CDR3 is CASGGTKDTQYF.

A remark on this clone: Mouse names are used for the genes. Read coverage stops 4 residues before the CDR3 terminus; the germline J gene supplies the remainder. Other DNA variants within this sample encode the same CDR3. The chain couples TRBV13-1 to TRBJ2-1; D perhaps matches TRBD1 (6 bases). The CDR3 sequence is 15 residues long. V was pared by 0 bases and J by 3 bases, with 10 bases between. Germline CDR1 is NSHNY and CDR2 is SYGAGN. The CDR3 loop is CASSDGGGGYAEQFF. CDR3 DNA, as far as it was read: TGTGCCAGCAGTGATGGGGGAGGGGGCTATGCT.

This clone has just a few counts. The gene names given are mouse names. From the germline J gene comes the end of the CDR3, since the read stops 4 residues before it. V and J are TRBV1 and TRBJ1-1, with 8 bases aligning to TRBD1. The germline CDR1 and CDR2 sequences are NSQYPW and LRSPGD (reference sequence). There are 14 residues in the CDR3. The CDR3 loop is CTCSAEWDRTEVFF. The sequenced part of the CDR3 DNA is TGCACCTGCAGTGCAGAGTGGGACAGGACA.

This clone appeared a few times. The gene symbols are mouse symbols. The CDR3 end lies 4 residues beyond the end of the read and is filled in from the germline J gene. The chain combines TRBV13-1 with TRBJ2-7; D possibly corresponds to TRBD2 (7 bases). CDR3 length: 15 residues. V dropped 3 bases and J dropped 2 bases, with 15 bases sitting between them. Germline-derived CDR1 and CDR2 are NSHNY and SYGAGN. CDR3 DNA (partial): TGTGCCAGCAGTGCCCCCCGCGGGGGGCCCTAT. Protein: CASSAPRGGPY. The CDR3 reads in full as CASSAPRGGPYEQYF.

In its sample, this clone was seen a few times. These gene names are mouse names. In the same sample, other DNA sequences code for this CDR3. Partial CDR3 DNA: TGTGCCAGCAGTATAGCTGGGGGGCGAACA. This translates into CASSIAGGRT. The entire CDR3 reads CASSIAGGRTEVFF. The chain recombines TRBV19 with TRBJ1-1; a possible D gene is TRBD1 (6 bases). The read gets to within 4 residues of the CDR3 end, and the germline J gene fills in the rest. Germline V gene lookup returns CDR1 FNHDT and CDR2 SITEND (reference sequence). The CDR3 is 14 amino acids.

This clone was counted only a few times. The gene symbols are mouse symbols. The read halts 4 residues ahead of the CDR3 end, with the missing end drawn from the germline J gene. The gene calls are TRBV13-2 and TRBJ1-1; TRBD1 might be the D (5 bases). This CDR3 region has 11 residues. The germline gives CDR1 NNHNN, CDR2 SYGAGS (reference sequence). The sequenced CDR3 bases are TGTGCCAGCGGTGCCGACAGA. Translated: CASGADR. The CDR3 in its entirety is CASGADREVFF.

A note on this clone: Here the gene names and germline are mouse. Read data end 4 residues before the CDR3 end; the end is taken from the germline J gene. Other DNA sequences in this sample translate to the same CDR3. The chain links TRBV13-2 to TRBJ2-2; TRBD1 or TRBD2 may be the D gene (6 bases each). This CDR3 region has 14 residues. Germline V gives CDR1 NNHNN, CDR2 SYGAGS (reference sequence). V was clipped by 2 bases and J by 2 bases, with 7 bases between them. CDR3 in amino acids: CASGEGANTGQLYF. CDR3 DNA (partial): TGTGCCAGCGGTGAGGGGGCGAACACCGGG.

Note on this clone: Mouse germline and gene names are used. The CDR3 extends 4 residues past the end of the read, so its final part is completed from the germline J gene. V usage is TRBV19 and J usage is TRBJ2-5, with 8 bases matching TRBD2. This CDR3 has 15 residues. Trimming removed 2 bases from V and 2 bases from J; junction bases left unmatched: 4. Germline V gene data show CDR1 as FNHDT and CDR2 as SITEND (reference sequence). Here the CDR3 reads CASSMGGLGQDTQYF. CDR3 bases read: TGTGCCAGCAGTATGGGGGGGCTAGGCCAAGAC. The whole variable domain, remainder taken from reference TRBV19 and TRBJ2-5, is GGIITQTPKFLIGQEGQKLTLKCQQNFNHDTMYWYRQDSGKGLRLIYYSITENDLQKGDLSEGYDASREKKSSFSLTVTSAQKNEMAVFLCASSMGGLGQDTQYFGPGTRLLVL.

Note on this clone: Gene names and germline refer to mouse. The CDR3 extends 4 residues past the end of the read, so its final part is completed from the germline J gene. Other nucleotide sequences from this sample produce the same CDR3. The genes are TRBV13-1 and TRBJ2-7, with D maybe TRBD2 (7 bases). The CDR3 sequence is 15 residues long. Germline lookup yields CDR1 NSHNY and CDR2 SYGAGN. V was pared by 0 bases and J by 0 bases, with 10 bases between. The DNA read from the CDR3 is TGTGCCAGCAGTGATGAAGGGGGGGTCTCCTAT. Its protein is CASSDEGGVSY. The CDR3, in full, reads CASSDEGGVSYEQYF.

A note on this clone: The germline and genes are mouse ones. The read terminates 4 residues before the CDR3 end, so the remaining end is supplied by the germline J gene. The V and J genes are TRBV1 and TRBJ2-1; D is perhaps TRBD1 (5 bases). This CDR3 is 14 amino acids long. The V gene's germline CDR1 is NSQYPW and CDR2 LRSPGD (reference sequence). CDR3 amino acids: CTCSADQGEAEQFF. The part of the CDR3 DNA that was read is TGCACCTGCAGTGCAGATCAGGGAGAGGCT.

This clone was seen only a few times. Each gene name is a mouse one. The CDR3 end falls 4 residues outside the read, so it is completed with the germline J gene. The chain recombines TRBV3 with TRBJ2-5; 14 bases are shared with TRBD2. CDR3 length equals 17 residues. V was clipped by 4 bases and J by 3 bases; unmatched bases: 6. Germline CDR1 SNHLY, CDR2 FYNGKV (reference sequence). This chain's CDR3 is CASSSGTGGAWQDTQYF. CDR3 DNA, as far as it was read: TGTGCCAGCAGCTCCGGGACTGGGGGGGCGTGGCAAGAC.